This T cell receptor beta chain was found in a study of B cell selection in AIRE deficiency. Profiled with immunoSEQ multiplex PCR; TCRdb holds only in-frame clones, not every one. The data contain fewer than 30,000 clones, around 97% of them seen just once; the ten biggest clones take up roughly 0.2%. Looked up from germline, CDR1 is MNHNS and CDR2 is SASEGT. The CDR3 runs to 14 residues. V lost 3 bases to trimming and J lost 3 bases, with 11 bases between them. Conventional CD4 T cells were sorted as CD4+CD127+ cells. V usage is TRBV6-1 and J usage is TRBJ2-5; a possible D gene is TRBD2 (5 bases). The receptor comes from a human donor with AIRE deficiency. The material sequenced was conventional CD4+ T cells sorted from PBMCs. Written as DNA, the CDR3 is TGTGCCAGCAGTGACCGGTCGGAGGAAGAGACCCAGTACTTC. Translated, it gives CASSDRSEEETQYF.